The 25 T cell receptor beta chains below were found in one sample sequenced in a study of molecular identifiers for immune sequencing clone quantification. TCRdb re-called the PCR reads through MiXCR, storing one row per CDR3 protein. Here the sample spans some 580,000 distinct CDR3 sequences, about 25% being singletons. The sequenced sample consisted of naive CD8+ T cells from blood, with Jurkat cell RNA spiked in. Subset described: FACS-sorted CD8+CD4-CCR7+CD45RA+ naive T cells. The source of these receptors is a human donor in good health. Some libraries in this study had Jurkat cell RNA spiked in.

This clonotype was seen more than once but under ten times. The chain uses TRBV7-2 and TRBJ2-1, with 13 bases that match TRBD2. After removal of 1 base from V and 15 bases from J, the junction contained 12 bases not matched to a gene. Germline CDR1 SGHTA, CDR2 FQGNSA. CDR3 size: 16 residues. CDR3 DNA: TGTGCCAGCAGCTTAGAGCCCTCCGGACTAGCGGGGGAAAGGTTCTTC. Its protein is CASSLEPSGLAGERFF.

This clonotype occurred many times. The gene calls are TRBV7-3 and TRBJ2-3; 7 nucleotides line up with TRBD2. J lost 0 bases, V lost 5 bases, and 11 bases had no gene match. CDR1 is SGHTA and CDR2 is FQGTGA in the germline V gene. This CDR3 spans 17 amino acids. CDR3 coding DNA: TGTGCCAGCAGCCCAATCTCTAGCGGCCAGAGCACAGATACGCAGTATTTT. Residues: CASSPISSGQSTDTQYF. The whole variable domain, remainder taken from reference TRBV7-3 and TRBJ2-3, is GAGVSQTPSNKVTEKGKYVELRCDPISGHTALYWYRQSLGQGPEFLIYFQGTGAADDSGLPNDRFFAVRPEGSVSTLKIQRTERGDSAVYLCASSPISSGQSTDTQYFGPGTRLTVL.

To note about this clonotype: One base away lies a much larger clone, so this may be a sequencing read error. The CDR3 here is CASSYSLVNQETQYF. Here the CDR3 DNA reads TGTGCCAGCAGTTACTCGTTGGTGAACCAAGAGACCCAGTACTTC. The J gene is TRBJ2-5, the V gene TRBV6-6, with no clear D. Trimming cost V 0 bases and J 0 bases, with 8 bases left between them. Germline lookup yields CDR1 MNHNY and CDR2 SVGAGI (reference sequence). The CDR3 totals 15 residues.

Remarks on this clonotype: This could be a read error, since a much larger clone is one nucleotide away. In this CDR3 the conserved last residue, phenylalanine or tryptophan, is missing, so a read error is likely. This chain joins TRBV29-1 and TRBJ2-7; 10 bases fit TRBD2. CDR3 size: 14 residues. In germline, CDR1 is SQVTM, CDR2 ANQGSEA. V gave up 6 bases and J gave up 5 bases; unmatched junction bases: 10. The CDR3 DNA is TGCAGCGTGGAAACTAGCGGGGATCCTAACGAGCAGTACCTC. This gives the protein CSVETSGDPNEQYL.

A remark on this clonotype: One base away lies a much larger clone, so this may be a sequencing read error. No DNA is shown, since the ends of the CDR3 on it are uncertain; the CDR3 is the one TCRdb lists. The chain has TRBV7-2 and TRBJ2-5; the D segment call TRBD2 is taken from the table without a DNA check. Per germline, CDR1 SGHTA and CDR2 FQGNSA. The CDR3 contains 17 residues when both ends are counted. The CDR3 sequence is CASSLYISAGGRETQYF.

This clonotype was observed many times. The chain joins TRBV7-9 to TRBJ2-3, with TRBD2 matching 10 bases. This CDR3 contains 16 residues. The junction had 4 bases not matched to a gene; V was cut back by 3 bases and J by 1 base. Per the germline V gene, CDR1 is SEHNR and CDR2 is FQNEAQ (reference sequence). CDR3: CASSLGLASRTDTQYF. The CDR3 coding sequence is TGTGCCAGCAGCTTGGGACTAGCGAGCCGCACAGATACGCAGTATTTT.

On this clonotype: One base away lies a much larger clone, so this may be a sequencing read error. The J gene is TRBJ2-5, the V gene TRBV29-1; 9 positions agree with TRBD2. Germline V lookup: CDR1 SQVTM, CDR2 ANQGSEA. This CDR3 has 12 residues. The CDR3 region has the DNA TGCTGCGCACGCGGGGGGGCGGAGACCCAGTACTTC. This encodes CCARGGAETQYF.

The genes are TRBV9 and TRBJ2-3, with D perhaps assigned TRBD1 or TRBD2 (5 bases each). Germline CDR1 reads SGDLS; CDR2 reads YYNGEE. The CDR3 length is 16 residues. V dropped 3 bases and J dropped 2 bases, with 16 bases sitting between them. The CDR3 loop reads CASSDQLVGHTDTQYF. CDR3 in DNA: TGTGCCAGCAGCGACCAACTAGTGGGGCACACAGATACGCAGTATTTT.

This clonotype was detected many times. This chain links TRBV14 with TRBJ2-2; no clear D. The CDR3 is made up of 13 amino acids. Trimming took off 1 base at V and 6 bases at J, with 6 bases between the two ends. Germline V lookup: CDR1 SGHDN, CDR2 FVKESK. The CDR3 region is CASSQVDAGELFF. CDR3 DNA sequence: TGTGCCAGCAGCCAAGTGGATGCCGGGGAGCTGTTTTTT.

The CDR3 region has the DNA TGTGCCAGCATAGACAGGGTATCTTACAAAGAGACCCAGTACTTC. The encoded protein is CASIDRVSYKETQYF. The chain has TRBV7-9 and TRBJ2-5; 7 nucleotides agree with TRBD1. After removal of 7 bases from V and 3 bases from J, the junction contained 11 bases not matched to a gene. The CDR3 runs to 15 residues. CDR1 and CDR2 from the germline V gene are SEHNR and FQNEAQ (reference sequence).

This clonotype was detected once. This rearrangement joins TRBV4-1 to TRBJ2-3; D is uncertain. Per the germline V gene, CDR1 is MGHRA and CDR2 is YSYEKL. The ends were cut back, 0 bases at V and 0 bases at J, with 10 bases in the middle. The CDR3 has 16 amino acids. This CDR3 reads CASSQDEVGSTDTQYF. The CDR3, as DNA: TGCGCCAGCAGCCAAGACGAGGTCGGTAGCACAGATACGCAGTATTTT.

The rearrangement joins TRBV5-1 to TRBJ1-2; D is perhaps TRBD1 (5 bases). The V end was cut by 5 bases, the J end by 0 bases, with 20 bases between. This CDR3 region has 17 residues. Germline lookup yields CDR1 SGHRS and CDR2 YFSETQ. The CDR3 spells CASRRGDLEISNYGYTF. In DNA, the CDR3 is TGCGCCAGCAGAAGGGGAGATTTGGAGATTTCTAACTATGGCTACACCTTC.

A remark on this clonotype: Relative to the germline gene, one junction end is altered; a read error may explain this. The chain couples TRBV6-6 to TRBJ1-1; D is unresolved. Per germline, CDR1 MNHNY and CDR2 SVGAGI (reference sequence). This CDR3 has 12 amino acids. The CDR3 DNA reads TGTGCCAGCTGTTACTCTTCGGGAGAAGCTTTCTTT. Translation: CASCYSSGEAFF.

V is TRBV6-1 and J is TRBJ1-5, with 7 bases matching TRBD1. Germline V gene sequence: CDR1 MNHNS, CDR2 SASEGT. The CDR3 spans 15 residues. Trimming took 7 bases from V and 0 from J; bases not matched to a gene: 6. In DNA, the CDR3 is TGTGCCAGCAAGTACCAGGGGGTTAGCAATCAGCCCCAGCATTTT. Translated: CASKYQGVSNQPQHF.

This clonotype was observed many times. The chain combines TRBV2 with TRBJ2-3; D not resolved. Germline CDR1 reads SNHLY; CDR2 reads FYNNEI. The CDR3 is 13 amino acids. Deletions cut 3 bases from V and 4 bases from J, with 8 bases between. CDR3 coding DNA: TGTGCCAGCAGTGAGAGACGTTCAGATACGCAGTATTTT. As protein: CASSERRSDTQYF.

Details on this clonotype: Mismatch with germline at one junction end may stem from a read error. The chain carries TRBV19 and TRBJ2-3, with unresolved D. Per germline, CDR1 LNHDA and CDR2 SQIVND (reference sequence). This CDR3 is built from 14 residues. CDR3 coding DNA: TGTGCCGGTAGTTCCGCCGGTGGCACAGATACGCAGTATTTT. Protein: CAGSSAGGTDTQYF. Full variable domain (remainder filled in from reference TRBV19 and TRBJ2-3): DGGITQSPKYLFRKEGQNVTLSCEQNLNHDAMYWYRQDPGQGLRLIYYSQIVNDFQKGDIAEGYSVSREKKESFPLTVTSAQKNPTAFYLCAGSSAGGTDTQYFGPGTRLTVL.

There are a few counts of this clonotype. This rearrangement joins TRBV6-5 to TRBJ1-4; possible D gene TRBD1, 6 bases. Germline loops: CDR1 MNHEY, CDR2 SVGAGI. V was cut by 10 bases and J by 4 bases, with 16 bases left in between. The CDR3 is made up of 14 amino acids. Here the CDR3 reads CATARGHGNEKLFF. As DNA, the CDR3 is TGTGCCACCGCCAGGGGTCACGGTAATGAAAAACTGTTTTTT.

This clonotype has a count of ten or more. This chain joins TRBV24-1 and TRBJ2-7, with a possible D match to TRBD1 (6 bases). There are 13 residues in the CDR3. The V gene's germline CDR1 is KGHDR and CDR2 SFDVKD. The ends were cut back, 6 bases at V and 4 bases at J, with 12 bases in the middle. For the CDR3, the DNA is TGTGCCACCAGTTGGTTACAGGGATACGAGCAGTACTTC. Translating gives CATSWLQGYEQYF.

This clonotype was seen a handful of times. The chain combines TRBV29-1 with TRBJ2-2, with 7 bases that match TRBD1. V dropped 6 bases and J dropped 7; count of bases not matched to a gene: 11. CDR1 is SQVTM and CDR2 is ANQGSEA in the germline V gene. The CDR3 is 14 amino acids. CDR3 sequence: CSVAGQVLDGELFF. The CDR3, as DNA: TGCAGCGTGGCCGGACAGGTACTGGACGGGGAGCTGTTTTTT.

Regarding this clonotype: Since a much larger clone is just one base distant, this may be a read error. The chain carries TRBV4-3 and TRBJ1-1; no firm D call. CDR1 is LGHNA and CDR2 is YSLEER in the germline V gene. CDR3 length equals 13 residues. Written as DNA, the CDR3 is TGCACCAGCAGCCCACACCAGGATGCCGAAGCTTTCTTT. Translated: CTSSPHQDAEAFF.

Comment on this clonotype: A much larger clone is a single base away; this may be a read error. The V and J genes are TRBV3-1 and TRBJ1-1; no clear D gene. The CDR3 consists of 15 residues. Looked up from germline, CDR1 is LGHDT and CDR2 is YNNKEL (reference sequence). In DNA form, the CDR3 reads TGTGCCTGCAGCCAAGTCGGCCATATATCCTCAGAAGCTTTCTTT. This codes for CACSQVGHISSEAFF.

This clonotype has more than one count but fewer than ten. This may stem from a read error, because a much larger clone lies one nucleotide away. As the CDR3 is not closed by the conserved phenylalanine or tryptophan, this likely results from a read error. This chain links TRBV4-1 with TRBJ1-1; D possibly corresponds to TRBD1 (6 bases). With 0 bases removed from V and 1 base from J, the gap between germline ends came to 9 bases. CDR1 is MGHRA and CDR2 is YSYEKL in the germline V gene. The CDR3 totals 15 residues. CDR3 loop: CASSQDTGTNTEAFS. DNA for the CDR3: TGCGCCAGCAGCCAAGATACAGGGACGAACACTGAAGCTTTCTCT.

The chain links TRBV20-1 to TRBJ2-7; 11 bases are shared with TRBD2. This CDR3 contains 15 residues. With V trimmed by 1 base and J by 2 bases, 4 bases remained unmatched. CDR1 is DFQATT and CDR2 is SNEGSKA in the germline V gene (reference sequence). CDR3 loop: CSARVTSGGPYEQYF. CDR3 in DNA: TGCAGTGCTAGAGTAACTAGCGGGGGTCCCTACGAGCAGTACTTC.

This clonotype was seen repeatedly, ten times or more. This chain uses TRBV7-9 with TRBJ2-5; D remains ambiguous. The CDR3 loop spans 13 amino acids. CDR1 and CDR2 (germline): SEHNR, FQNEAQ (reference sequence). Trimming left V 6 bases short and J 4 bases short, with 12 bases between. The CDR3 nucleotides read TGTGCCAGCAGTCACTTCGGAGCAGAGACCCAGTACTTC. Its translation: CASSHFGAETQYF.

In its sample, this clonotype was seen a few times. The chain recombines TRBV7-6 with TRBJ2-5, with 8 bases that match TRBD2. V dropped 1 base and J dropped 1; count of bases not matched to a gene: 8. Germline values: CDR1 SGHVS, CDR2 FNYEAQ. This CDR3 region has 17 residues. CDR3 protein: CASSLEPLAEPQETQYF. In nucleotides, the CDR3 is TGTGCCAGCAGCTTAGAACCACTAGCGGAACCCCAAGAGACCCAGTACTTC.